This T cell receptor (beta chain) is from a study of CD8 T cells in ankylosing spondylitis. Germline-derived CDR1 and CDR2 are DFQATT and SNEGSKA (reference sequence). The CDR3 runs to 13 residues. V dropped 5 bases and J dropped 0 bases, with 8 bases sitting between them. From the 5' RACE reads, TCRdb called clonotypes with MiXCR, one entry per CDR3 protein. The sample consists of 350,000 or so distinct CDR3 sequences, about 15% of them appearing once. This sequence was found in a male donor with ankylosing spondylitis or in good health (not recorded which). The chain employs TRBV20-1 and TRBJ1-3, with D tentatively TRBD1 (5 bases). The material sequenced was blood, either unsorted or a sorted T cell fraction (not recorded which). This CDR3 is CSAVGTSGNTIYF. The CDR3 DNA reads as TGCAGTGCTGTCGGGACCTCTGGAAACACCATATATTTT.